What follows is one TCR beta chain and its context. Each patient's relapse followed autologous stem cell transplantation, and brentuximab vedotin exposure varied. These data originate in a study of PD-1 blockade in classical Hodgkin lymphoma. The germline CDR1 and CDR2 sequences are MGHRA and YSYEKL. The CDR3 runs 16 residues. V was cut by 4 bases and J by 3 bases, with 15 bases left in between. TCRdb's copy holds only in-frame clones and misses some; the assay was immunoSEQ multiplex PCR. Found here are around 91,000 clones, roughly nine tenths of them singletons; the top ten hold roughly 21%. Material: peripheral blood mononuclear cells (PBMCs), obtained at baseline. This rearrangement joins TRBV4-1 to TRBJ2-2; possibly TRBD1 or TRBD2 for D (5 bases each). The receptor's source is a human donor with classical Hodgkin lymphoma. The CDR3 region is CASSRAREPDTGELFF. The CDR3 nucleotides are TGCGCCAGCAGCCGAGCCAGGGAGCCGGACACCGGGGAGCTGTTTTTT.